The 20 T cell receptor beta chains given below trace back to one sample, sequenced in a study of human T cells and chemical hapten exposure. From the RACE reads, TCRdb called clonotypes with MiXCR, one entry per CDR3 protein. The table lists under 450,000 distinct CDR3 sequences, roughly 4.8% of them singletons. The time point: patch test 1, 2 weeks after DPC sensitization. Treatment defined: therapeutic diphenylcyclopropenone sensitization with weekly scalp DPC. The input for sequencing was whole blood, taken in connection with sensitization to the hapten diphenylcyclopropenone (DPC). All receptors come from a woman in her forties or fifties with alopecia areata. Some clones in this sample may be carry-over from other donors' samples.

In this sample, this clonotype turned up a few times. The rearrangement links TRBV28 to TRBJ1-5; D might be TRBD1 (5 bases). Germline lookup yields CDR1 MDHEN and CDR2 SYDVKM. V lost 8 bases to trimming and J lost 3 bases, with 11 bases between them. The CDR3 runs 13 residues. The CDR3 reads CASGPGINQPQHF. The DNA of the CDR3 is TGTGCCAGCGGGCCAGGGATCAATCAGCCCCAGCATTTT.

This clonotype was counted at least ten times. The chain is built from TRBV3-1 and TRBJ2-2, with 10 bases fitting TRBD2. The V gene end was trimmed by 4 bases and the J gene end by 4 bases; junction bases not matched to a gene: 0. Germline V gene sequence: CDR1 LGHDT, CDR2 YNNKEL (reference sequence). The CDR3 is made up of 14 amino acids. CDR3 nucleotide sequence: TGTGCCAGCAGCCCTAGCGGGGGCACCGGGGAGCTGTTTTTT. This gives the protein CASSPSGGTGELFF.

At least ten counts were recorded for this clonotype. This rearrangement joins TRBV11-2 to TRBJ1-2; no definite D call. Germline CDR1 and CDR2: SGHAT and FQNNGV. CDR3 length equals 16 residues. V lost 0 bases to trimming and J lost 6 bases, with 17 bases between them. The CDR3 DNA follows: TGTGCCAGCAGCTTAGAAAGCAGGACCCCCACTCATGGCTACACCTTC. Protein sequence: CASSLESRTPTHGYTF.

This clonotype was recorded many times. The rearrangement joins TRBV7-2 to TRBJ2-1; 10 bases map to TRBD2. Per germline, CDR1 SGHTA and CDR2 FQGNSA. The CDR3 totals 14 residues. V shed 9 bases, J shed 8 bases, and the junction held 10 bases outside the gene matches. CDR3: CASRAGGPSDEQFF. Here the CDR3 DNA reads TGTGCCAGTCGAGCGGGGGGGCCTTCCGATGAGCAGTTCTTC. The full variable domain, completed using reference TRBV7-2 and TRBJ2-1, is GAGVSQSPSNKVTEKGKDVELRCDPISGHTALYWYRQSLGQGLEFLIYFQGNSAPDKSGLPSDRFSAERTGGSVSTLTIQRTQQEDSAVYLCASRAGGPSDEQFFGPGTRLTVL.

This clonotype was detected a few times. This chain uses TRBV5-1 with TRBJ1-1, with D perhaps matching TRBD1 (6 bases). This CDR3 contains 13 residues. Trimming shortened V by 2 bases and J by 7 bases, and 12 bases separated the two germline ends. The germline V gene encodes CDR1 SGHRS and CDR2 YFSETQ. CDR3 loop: CASSFDGGIEAFF. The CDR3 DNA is TGCGCCAGCAGCTTTGACGGGGGCATTGAAGCTTTCTTT.

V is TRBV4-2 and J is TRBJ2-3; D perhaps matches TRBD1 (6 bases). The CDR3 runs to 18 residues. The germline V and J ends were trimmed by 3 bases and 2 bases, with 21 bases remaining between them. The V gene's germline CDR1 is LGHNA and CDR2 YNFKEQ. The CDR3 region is CASSQDFGQHLYTDTQYF. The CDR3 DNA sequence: TGTGCCAGCAGCCAGGATTTCGGACAGCATCTATACACAGATACGCAGTATTTT.

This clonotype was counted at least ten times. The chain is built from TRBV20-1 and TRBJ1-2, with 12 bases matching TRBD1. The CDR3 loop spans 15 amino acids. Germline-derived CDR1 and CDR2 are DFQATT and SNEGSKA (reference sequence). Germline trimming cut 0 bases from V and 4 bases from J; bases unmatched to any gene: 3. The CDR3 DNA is TGCAGTGCTAGAGAAGGGACAGGGGGCGGCTATGGCTACACCTTC. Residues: CSAREGTGGGYGYTF.

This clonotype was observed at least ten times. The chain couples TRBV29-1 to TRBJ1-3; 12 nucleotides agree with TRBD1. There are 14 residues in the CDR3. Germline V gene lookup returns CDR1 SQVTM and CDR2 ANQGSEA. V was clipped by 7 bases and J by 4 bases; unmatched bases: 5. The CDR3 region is CSAGQGADGNTIYF. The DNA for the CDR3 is TGCAGCGCGGGACAGGGGGCCGACGGAAACACCATATATTTT.

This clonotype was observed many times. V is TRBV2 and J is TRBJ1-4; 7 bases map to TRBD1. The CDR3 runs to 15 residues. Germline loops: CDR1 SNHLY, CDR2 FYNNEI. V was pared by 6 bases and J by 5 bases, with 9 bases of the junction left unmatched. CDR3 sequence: CASSLRQGRNEKLFF. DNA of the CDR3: TGTGCCAGCAGCCTTCGACAGGGCAGAAATGAAAAACTGTTTTTT.

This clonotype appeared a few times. CDR3: CASGRANTGELFF. CDR3 DNA: TGTGCCAGCGGCAGGGCGAACACCGGGGAGCTGTTTTTT. The chain links TRBV12-3 or TRBV12-4 to TRBJ2-2; D might be TRBD1 (5 bases). Between the trimmed V and J ends, which lost 8 bases and 0 bases, there was a span of 7 bases. The CDR3 contains 13 residues.

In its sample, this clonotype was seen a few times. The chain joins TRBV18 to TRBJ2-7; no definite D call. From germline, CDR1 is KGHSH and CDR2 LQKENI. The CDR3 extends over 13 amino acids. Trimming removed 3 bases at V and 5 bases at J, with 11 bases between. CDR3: CASSPGPDNEQYF. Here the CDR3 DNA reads TGTGCCAGCTCACCCGGCCCCGACAACGAGCAGTACTTC.

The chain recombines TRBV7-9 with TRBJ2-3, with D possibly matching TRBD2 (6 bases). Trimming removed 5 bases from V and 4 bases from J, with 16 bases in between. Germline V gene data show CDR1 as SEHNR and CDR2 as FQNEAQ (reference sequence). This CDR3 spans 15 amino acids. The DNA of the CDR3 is TGTGCCAGCAGCCCCGGAGGGATGGGCCCAGATACGCAGTATTTT. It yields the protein CASSPGGMGPDTQYF.

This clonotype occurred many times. In DNA, the CDR3 is TGCGCCAGCAGCCAAGACCAGGGCCCCCACTACGAGCAGTACTTC. It specifies CASSQDQGPHYEQYF. V usage is TRBV4-3 and J usage is TRBJ2-7, with D possibly being TRBD1 (5 bases). Germline V lookup: CDR1 LGHNA, CDR2 YSLEER. Trimming took 0 bases from V and 3 from J, leaving 12 bases between them. This CDR3 is 15 amino acids long.

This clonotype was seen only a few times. The CDR3 nucleotides are TGTGCCTGGAGTGTACCGTCTAAGAGCGAGCAGTTCTTC. It specifies CAWSVPSKSEQFF. This chain uses TRBV30 with TRBJ2-1, with unresolved D. Per germline, CDR1 GTSNPN and CDR2 SVGIG (reference sequence). This CDR3 is 13 amino acids long. The germline V and J ends were trimmed by 0 bases and 10 bases, with 13 bases remaining between them.

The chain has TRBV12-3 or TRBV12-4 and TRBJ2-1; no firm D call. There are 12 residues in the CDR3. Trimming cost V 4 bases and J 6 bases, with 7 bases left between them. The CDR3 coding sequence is TGTGCCAGCAGTTCTATAGCCAATGAGCAGTTCTTC. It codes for CASSSIANEQFF.

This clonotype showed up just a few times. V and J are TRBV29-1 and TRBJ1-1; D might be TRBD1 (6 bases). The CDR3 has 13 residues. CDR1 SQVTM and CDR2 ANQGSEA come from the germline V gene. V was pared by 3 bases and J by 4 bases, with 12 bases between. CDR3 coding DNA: TGCAGCGTTGACGGGGGCGGAGGCACTGAAGCTTTCTTT. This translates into CSVDGGGGTEAFF.

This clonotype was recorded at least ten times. For the CDR3, the DNA is TGTGCCAGCAGTTTAATGGGGGAAAGCACTGAAGCTTTCTTT. This sequence encodes CASSLMGESTEAFF. The V and J genes are TRBV28 and TRBJ1-1; D is possibly TRBD1 (5 bases). V was clipped by 2 bases and J by 4 bases, with 11 bases between them. The CDR3 sequence is 14 residues long. The germline gives CDR1 MDHEN, CDR2 SYDVKM.

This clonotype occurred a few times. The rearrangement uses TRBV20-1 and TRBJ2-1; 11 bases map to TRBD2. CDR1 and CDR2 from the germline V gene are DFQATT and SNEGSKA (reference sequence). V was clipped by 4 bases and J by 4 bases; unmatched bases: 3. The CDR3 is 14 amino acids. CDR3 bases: TGCAGTGCTAAACTAGCGGGAGTTTACAATGAGCAGTTCTTC. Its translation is CSAKLAGVYNEQFF.

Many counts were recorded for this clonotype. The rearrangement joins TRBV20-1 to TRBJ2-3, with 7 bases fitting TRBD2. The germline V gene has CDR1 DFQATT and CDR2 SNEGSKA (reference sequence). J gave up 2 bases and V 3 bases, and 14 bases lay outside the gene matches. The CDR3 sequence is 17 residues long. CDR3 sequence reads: CSASPKMGLAVTDTQYF. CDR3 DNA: TGCAGTGCTAGCCCCAAAATGGGCCTAGCGGTCACAGATACGCAGTATTTT.

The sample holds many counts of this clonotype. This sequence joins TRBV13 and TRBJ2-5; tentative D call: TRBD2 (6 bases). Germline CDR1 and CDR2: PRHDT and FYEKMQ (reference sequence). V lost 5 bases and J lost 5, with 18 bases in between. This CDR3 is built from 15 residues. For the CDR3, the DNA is TGTGCCAGCAGCATATATCGGGGGACCGGGGAGACCCAGTACTTC. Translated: CASSIYRGTGETQYF.